Following are 5 T cell receptor beta chains from one sample sequenced in a study of liver allograft versus peripheral blood T cells. Study-wide background: Comparing T cell receptor repertoires in transplanted livers with those in recipients' peripheral blood was part of the design.

TCRdb passed the reads through MiXCR, listing each CDR3 protein once. The sample lists 5,000 to 7,000 distinct CDR3 sequences; approximately 15% were seen once. The receptors originated from a human patient who had a liver transplant. Some T cells may be provided by the graft donor.

The J gene is TRBJ2-1, the V gene TRBV20-1; tentatively, D is TRBD2 (6 bases). V lost 2 bases and J lost 5, with 16 bases in between. Germline lookup yields CDR1 DFQATT and CDR2 SNEGSKA (reference sequence). The length of the CDR3 is 15 residues. The DNA of the CDR3 is TGCAGTGCTAGATACCGGGAGATTATCAACAATGAGCAGTTCTTC. Amino acids: CSARYREIINNEQFF.

A few counts support this clonotype. J is TRBJ2-5 and V is TRBV5-4; D is possibly TRBD2 (6 bases). The germline gives CDR1 SGHNT, CDR2 YYREEE (reference sequence). V lost 4 bases, J lost 4 bases, and 17 bases lay in between. The CDR3 runs to 15 residues. The CDR3 nucleotides are TGTGCCAGCAGCCGGGACTCGGATAGGGTAGAGACCCAGTACTTC. Its translation: CASSRDSDRVETQYF.

To note about this clonotype: Given a much more abundant clone one base away, this may be a read error. This rearrangement joins TRBV29-1 to TRBJ2-5; a possible D gene is TRBD2 (7 bases). Deletions cut 5 bases from V and 5 bases from J, with 15 bases between. The CDR3 totals 13 residues. Germline V gene sequence: CDR1 SQVTM, CDR2 ANQGSEA. DNA for the CDR3: TGCAGCGTTCACCTAGGGGGGGAGGAGACCCAGTACTTC. Its translation is CSVHLGGEETQYF.

In this sample, this clonotype is medium-sized. This chain uses TRBV15 with TRBJ1-5; 10 bases agree with TRBD1. With 7 bases clipped from V and 6 bases from J, the junction kept 6 bases outside the gene matches. Germline V gene lookup returns CDR1 LNHNV and CDR2 YYDKDF (reference sequence). This CDR3 is built from 14 residues. The CDR3 region has the DNA TGTGCCACCAAACCCGACAGGGGGCGTCAGCCCCAGCATTTT. Translated: CATKPDRGRQPQHF.

This clonotype is categorized as medium-sized. V gene TRBV7-9 combines with J gene TRBJ2-3, with a possible D match to TRBD1 (6 bases). Trimming removed 3 bases from V and 8 bases from J, with 15 bases in between. Germline V lookup: CDR1 SEHNR, CDR2 FQNEAQ (reference sequence). The CDR3 spans 14 residues. CDR3 sequence reads: CASSFKQGRSTQYF. The CDR3 DNA is TGTGCCAGCAGCTTCAAACAGGGACGGAGTACGCAGTATTTT.